The 24 T cell receptor beta chains in this list originate from one sample, sequenced in a study of vaccination and CD4 T cells after COVID-19. These TCRs' antigens remain unknown. Cultured CD4+ T-cell DNA underwent Oncomine TCR Beta short-read sequencing. TCRdb passed the PCR reads through MiXCR, listing each CDR3 protein once. Of thousands of distinct CDR3 sequences listed, around 50% were seen once; the top ten hold less than 25%. The treatment denotes: roughly 10-day PBMC culture with coronavirus spike peptide pools or control peptides (ViraFEST assay). Sequences were obtained from CD4+ T cells from blood, cultured in vitro. The receptor set was obtained from a human donor who had recovered from COVID-19.

The chain links TRBV14 to TRBJ2-3; D is possibly TRBD1 (5 bases). Trimming removed 1 base at V and 5 bases at J, with 10 bases between. In germline, CDR1 is SGHDN, CDR2 FVKESK. The CDR3 length is 14 residues. DNA of the CDR3: TGTGCCAGCAGCCAAGTCAGGGTTGGAGATACGCAGTATTTT. Translation gives CASSQVRVGDTQYF.

Concerning this clonotype: The junction departs from germline at one end; a sequencing error may be responsible. The chain recombines TRBV12-3 or TRBV12-4 with TRBJ1-2; D unresolved. The CDR3 extends over 15 amino acids. The CDR3 is CAGSHNSLRLYGYTF. The CDR3 DNA is TGTGCCGGCAGTCACAACTCCCTGAGACTCTATGGCTACACCTTC.

The rearrangement uses TRBV20-1 and TRBJ2-2, with TRBD2 as a possible D gene (5 bases). Germline CDR1 and CDR2: DFQATT and SNEGSKA (reference sequence). The CDR3 has 14 amino acids. Trimming pared 3 bases from V and 0 bases from J, leaving 8 bases between. The CDR3 nucleotides read TGCAGTGCTAGTAGCGTTACGAACACCGGGGAGCTGTTTTTT. Amino acid sequence: CSASSVTNTGELFF.

V gene TRBV20-1 combines with J gene TRBJ2-7; TRBD2 matches 11 bases. Germline CDR1 and CDR2: DFQATT and SNEGSKA (reference sequence). The CDR3 spans 14 residues. V dropped 1 base and J dropped 3; count of bases not matched to a gene: 2. CDR3 DNA: TGCAGTGCTAGAGGGACTAGCGGGCGCTACGAGCAGTACTTC. This encodes CSARGTSGRYEQYF.

The chain combines TRBV20-1 with TRBJ1-5, with 9 bases aligning to TRBD1. The CDR3 is made up of 15 amino acids. V dropped 2 bases and J dropped 7; count of bases not matched to a gene: 9. Germline values: CDR1 DFQATT, CDR2 SNEGSKA (reference sequence). This CDR3 reads CSARSGQGFWQPQHF. For the CDR3, the DNA is TGCAGTGCTAGATCAGGACAGGGGTTCTGGCAGCCCCAGCATTTT.

The chain is built from TRBV28 and TRBJ2-3; tentatively, D is TRBD1 (6 bases). Trimming removed 6 bases at V and 2 bases at J, with 15 bases between. Germline CDR1 and CDR2: MDHEN and SYDVKM. The CDR3 loop spans 15 amino acids. The CDR3 nucleotides read TGTGCCAGCAGACCTGCGACAGGTCTCACAGATACGCAGTATTTT. As protein: CASRPATGLTDTQYF.

Only a few counts were recorded for this clonotype. The V and J genes are TRBV11-3 and TRBJ2-3; D is undetermined. V lost 0 bases and J 4 bases, leaving 2 bases between the germline ends. The CDR3 is 12 amino acids. Germline V lookup: CDR1 SGHNT, CDR2 YENEEA. CDR3 in amino acids: CASSLDPDTQYF. CDR3 nucleotide sequence: TGTGCCAGCAGCTTAGATCCAGATACGCAGTATTTT.

This chain connects TRBV5-8 to TRBJ2-3; the D is unclear. The germline V and J ends were trimmed by 0 bases and 0 bases, with 5 bases remaining between them. CDR1 SGHTS and CDR2 YDEGEE come from the germline V gene. The CDR3 runs 14 residues. This CDR3 reads CASSLEESTDTQYF. CDR3 bases: TGTGCCAGCAGCTTGGAGGAAAGCACAGATACGCAGTATTTT.

The chain carries TRBV18 and TRBJ1-5; D not certain. The CDR3 runs to 13 residues. The V end lost 3 bases, the J end lost 7 bases, and 10 bases lay between the germline ends. From germline, CDR1 is KGHSH and CDR2 LQKENI. In nucleotides, the CDR3 is TGTGCCAGCTCACCGGATCCGACCCAGCCCCAGCATTTT. Translating gives CASSPDPTQPQHF.

The chain employs TRBV19 and TRBJ2-5; D is possibly TRBD2 (6 bases). This CDR3 is 13 amino acids long. V lost 6 bases and J lost 5, with 13 bases in between. Per the germline V gene, CDR1 is LNHDA and CDR2 is SQIVND (reference sequence). CDR3 bases: TGTGCCAGTAGGGTTGGGGGGTCGGAGACCCAGTACTTC. Its translation is CASRVGGSETQYF.

The chain joins TRBV6-5 to TRBJ1-6; TRBD1 is a possible D gene (5 bases). This CDR3 has 14 amino acids. The V end was cut by 2 bases, the J end by 7 bases, with 9 bases between. CDR1 and CDR2 (germline): MNHEY, SVGAGI. The CDR3 here is CASSYQGYNSPLHF. CDR3 coding DNA: TGTGCCAGCAGTTACCAGGGTTACAATTCACCCCTCCACTTT.

The gene calls are TRBV5-1 and TRBJ2-7; 15 nucleotides match TRBD2. The V segment lost 0 bases and the J segment 2 bases; nucleotides outside the gene matches: 3. Germline-derived CDR1 and CDR2 are SGHRS and YFSETQ. The length of the CDR3 is 17 residues. The CDR3 DNA follows: TGCGCCAGCAGCTTGGGGACTAGCGGGAGGGCCCCCTACGAGCAGTACTTC. This gives the protein CASSLGTSGRAPYEQYF.

The chain joins TRBV12-3 or TRBV12-4 to TRBJ2-3; D possibly matches TRBD1 or TRBD2 (6 bases each). The CDR3 spans 17 residues. Trimming shortened V by 6 bases and J by 4 bases, and 23 bases separated the two germline ends. CDR3 coding DNA: TGTGCCAGCAGCGACGGGGGCCTTCGGGGCCTGCCAGATACGCAGTATTTT. Protein sequence: CASSDGGLRGLPDTQYF.

This clonotype was detected a few times. The chain combines TRBV11-2 with TRBJ2-7, with D possibly being TRBD1 (5 bases). This CDR3 contains 15 residues. Germline CDR1 is SGHAT and CDR2 is FQNNGV. V was cut by 5 bases and J by 0 bases, with 14 bases left in between. This CDR3 reads CASSRLYDSSYEQYF. CDR3 nucleotides: TGTGCCAGCAGCCGCCTTTACGACAGCTCCTACGAGCAGTACTTC.

The gene calls are TRBV20-1 and TRBJ2-3; 8 positions match TRBD2. CDR3 length: 14 residues. Germline CDR1 reads DFQATT; CDR2 reads SNEGSKA (reference sequence). The trim removed 3 bases at V and 4 bases at J, leaving 6 bases unmatched. This CDR3 is CSARPGLVADTQYF. CDR3 bases: TGCAGTGCTAGGCCGGGACTAGTAGCAGATACGCAGTATTTT.

A single count supports this clonotype. The J gene is TRBJ1-5, the V gene TRBV6-5; 7 nucleotides line up with TRBD1. Germline V CDR1 and CDR2: MNHEY, SVGAGI. The V and J ends lost 4 bases and 4 bases, in that order; junction bases with no gene match: 1. CDR3 length: 13 residues. CDR3 sequence: CASSLQGNQPQHF. The CDR3 nucleotides read TGTGCCAGCAGTTTACAGGGGAATCAGCCCCAGCATTTT.

Worth noting for this clonotype: Germline and junction disagree at one end, which may indicate a read error. The chain recombines TRBV19 with TRBJ2-3; TRBD2 matches 10 bases. The CDR3 is 15 residues long. CDR1 is LNHDA, CDR2 SQIVND, per germline (reference sequence). The CDR3 DNA sequence: TGTGCCAGTGGTATTAGCGGGAGGAGTCAAGATACGCAGTATTTT. Protein: CASGISGRSQDTQYF.

The chain is built from TRBV3-1 and TRBJ1-5, with D possibly being TRBD1 (6 bases). The germline V gene has CDR1 LGHDT and CDR2 YNNKEL (reference sequence). V was trimmed by 2 bases and J by 1 base, leaving 6 bases between them. The CDR3 loop spans 14 amino acids. CDR3 coding DNA: TGTGCCAGCAGCCAACAGGGGAGCAATCAGCCCCAGCATTTT. It is translated as CASSQQGSNQPQHF.

This clonotype was detected a few times. At one boundary the junction diverges from the germline segment, which might be a read error. The chain couples TRBV2 to TRBJ1-1, with D uncertain. The CDR3 totals 13 residues. Per germline, CDR1 SNHLY and CDR2 FYNNEI. The CDR3, as DNA: TGTGCCAGTAGTGCCAGCTGGAACACTGAAGCTTTCTTT. The encoded protein is CASSASWNTEAFF.

The chain couples TRBV19 to TRBJ2-3; weak D call: TRBD1 (5 bases). V was cut by 5 bases and J by 4 bases, with 19 bases left in between. CDR3 length: 16 amino acids. Germline CDR1 is LNHDA and CDR2 is SQIVND (reference sequence). Here the CDR3 DNA reads TGTGCCAGTAGTTTACAGGCTCGGGTGGGCCCAGATACGCAGTATTTT. It encodes CASSLQARVGPDTQYF.

The CDR3 here is CASSPSGTSTDTQYF. Here the CDR3 DNA reads TGTGCCAGCAGCCCTAGCGGAACTAGCACAGATACGCAGTATTTT. V is TRBV7-2 and J is TRBJ2-3, with 7 bases lining up with TRBD2. CDR3 length equals 15 residues. The trim removed 5 bases at V and 0 bases at J, leaving 5 bases unmatched. Germline V gene data show CDR1 as SGHTA and CDR2 as FQGNSA.

This clonotype appeared a few times. The chain carries TRBV6-1 and TRBJ1-6; D call uncertain. V lost 5 bases and J 7 bases, leaving 12 bases between the germline ends. The CDR3 sequence is 14 residues long. Looked up from germline, CDR1 is MNHNS and CDR2 is SASEGT. CDR3 DNA: TGTGCCAGCAGTCCCACATGGTCCAATTCACCCCTCCACTTT. This sequence encodes CASSPTWSNSPLHF.

As DNA, the CDR3 is TGTGCCAGCAGGACCGGGGGGAGCGGGGTGAACACCGGGGAGCTGTTTTTT. This translates into CASRTGGSGVNTGELFF. The chain couples TRBV7-2 to TRBJ2-2, with 7 bases fitting TRBD2. The CDR3 consists of 17 residues. Germline V gene lookup returns CDR1 SGHTA and CDR2 FQGNSA. The V segment lost 6 bases and the J segment 1 base; nucleotides outside the gene matches: 11.

The V call is TRBV6-2 or TRBV6-3, the J call TRBJ2-3; 12 bases fit TRBD2. The trim removed 4 bases at V and 2 bases at J, leaving 4 bases unmatched. Germline V gives CDR1 MNHEY, CDR2 SVGEGT. The CDR3 runs 16 residues. CDR3 sequence reads: CASSFRLAGDTDTQYF. CDR3 bases: TGTGCCAGCAGTTTTCGACTAGCGGGGGACACAGATACGCAGTATTTT.